The 30 T cell receptor beta chains reported below all come from one sample, sequenced in a study of blood T cells in healthy people across ages. Primed by a sample-barcoded 5' primer and a J-beta primer mix, a second PCR proceeded for about 6 to 12 cycles. In TCRdb, the 5' RACE reads were re-called with MiXCR into one record per CDR3 protein. The sample holds about 2 million distinct CDR3 sequences, 49% seen once. Sequenced material: blood. Receptors originate from a woman between 35 and 50 years old in good health.

This chain links TRBV6-1 with TRBJ1-1, with D unresolved. Germline lookup yields CDR1 MNHNS and CDR2 SASEGT. The CDR3 runs 17 residues. Trimming cost V 2 bases and J 6 bases, with 22 bases left between them. DNA of the CDR3: TGTGCCAGCAGTGAACAAAGGTCTGGCGGGTCCTACGCTGAAGCTTTCTTT. Its translation is CASSEQRSGGSYAEAFF.

This clonotype was found a few times. The V gene is TRBV10-3, the J gene TRBJ2-5; D may be TRBD2 (5 bases). The CDR3 has 13 amino acids. CDR1 and CDR2 (germline): ENHRY, SYGVKD. V lost 10 bases and J 3 bases, leaving 15 bases between the germline ends. CDR3 DNA sequence: TGTGCCACCAAACCGGACGGGGAAGAGACCCAGTACTTC. Translated, it gives CATKPDGEETQYF.

The chain links TRBV2 to TRBJ2-3; D is possibly TRBD1 or TRBD2 (5 bases each). CDR3 size: 12 residues. V was pared by 7 bases and J by 4 bases, with 9 bases between. Germline CDR1 SNHLY, CDR2 FYNNEI. The CDR3 nucleotides are TGTGCCAGCATGAGGGGTCCAGATACGCAGTATTTT. Protein: CASMRGPDTQYF.

This clonotype was detected a few times. V is TRBV29-1 and J is TRBJ2-3; D is uncertain. The V and J ends lost 1 base and 2 bases respectively, with 13 bases between them. CDR1 SQVTM and CDR2 ANQGSEA come from the germline V gene. The CDR3 is made up of 15 amino acids. CDR3 in amino acids: CSVEGGRLLTDTQYF. The CDR3 coding sequence is TGCAGCGTTGAAGGTGGCAGGCTACTCACAGATACGCAGTATTTT.

The V call is TRBV10-3, the J call TRBJ2-7, with TRBD1 identical over 9 bases. CDR1 and CDR2 from the germline V gene are ENHRY and SYGVKD. This CDR3 is 16 amino acids long. V shed 6 bases and J 5 bases; nucleotides not matched to a gene: 14. The CDR3 region is CAIRNGAGQGFHEQYF. In DNA form, the CDR3 reads TGTGCCATCAGGAATGGGGCGGGACAGGGATTCCACGAGCAGTACTTC.

The chain links TRBV20-1 to TRBJ1-5; 7 bases align to TRBD1. V was pared by 3 bases and J by 1 base, with 6 bases of the junction left unmatched. This CDR3 has 15 residues. From germline, CDR1 is DFQATT and CDR2 SNEGSKA (reference sequence). Here the CDR3 reads CSARTNRGSNQPQHF. The CDR3 bases are TGCAGTGCTAGGACGAACAGGGGAAGCAATCAGCCCCAGCATTTT.

The chain is built from TRBV28 and TRBJ2-4; a weak D match, TRBD2 (6 bases). The J call may be incorrect, as the DNA end agrees better with TRBJ2-7. The CDR3 is 13 residues long. Germline loops: CDR1 MDHEN, CDR2 SYDVKM. CDR3 in DNA: TGTGCCAGCACCAAGACGGAGGGCTACGAGCAGTACTTC. Translating it yields CASTKTEGYEQYF.

This chain joins TRBV20-1 and TRBJ2-1, with D possibly matching TRBD2 (7 bases). V gave up 3 bases and J gave up 4 bases, with 10 bases separating them. Germline CDR1 and CDR2: DFQATT and SNEGSKA (reference sequence). This CDR3 spans 13 amino acids. The CDR3 region is CSARRGGYNEQFF. The DNA of the CDR3 is TGCAGTGCTAGGAGGGGGGGGTACAATGAGCAGTTCTTC.

The chain uses TRBV10-3 and TRBJ1-2; D perhaps matches TRBD1 (6 bases). The V end lost 5 bases, the J end lost 1 base, and 8 bases lay between the germline ends. The CDR3 is 13 residues long. Germline-derived CDR1 and CDR2 are ENHRY and SYGVKD. The CDR3 region is CAISKQGNYGYTF. In DNA, the CDR3 is TGTGCCATCAGTAAACAGGGTAACTATGGCTACACCTTC.

The rearrangement links TRBV29-1 to TRBJ2-7; D unresolved. Germline CDR1 and CDR2: SQVTM and ANQGSEA. The CDR3 is 14 amino acids. V was clipped by 4 bases and J by 3 bases, with 16 bases between them. The DNA for the CDR3 is TGCAGCGTTGTCTCAGCCCTCTCACTCTACGAGCAGTACTTC. Translating gives CSVVSALSLYEQYF.

The rearrangement links TRBV6-1 to TRBJ2-7; 7 nucleotides line up with TRBD2. V lost 3 bases, J lost 0 bases, and 5 bases stayed unmatched. Germline CDR1 and CDR2: MNHNS and SASEGT. CDR3 length: 15 residues. The CDR3 nucleotides are TGTGCCAGCAGTGAGAGGGGCGGGAGCTCCTACGAGCAGTACTTC. Protein sequence: CASSERGGSSYEQYF.

This clonotype was seen only a few times. The genes are TRBV20-1 and TRBJ2-5; no clear D. Trimming stripped 2 bases from V and 4 bases from J, with 14 bases between. This CDR3 is 14 amino acids long. Germline CDR1 and CDR2: DFQATT and SNEGSKA (reference sequence). The CDR3 sequence is CSARKLSPGETQYF. The CDR3 DNA is TGCAGTGCTAGAAAGCTCTCCCCGGGAGAGACCCAGTACTTC.

This clonotype has a handful of counts. This rearrangement joins TRBV10-3 to TRBJ2-3; 7 bases are a match to TRBD2. The CDR3 has 16 residues. The V gene end was trimmed by 7 bases and the J gene end by 4 bases; junction bases not matched to a gene: 14. CDR1 and CDR2 from the germline V gene are ENHRY and SYGVKD. Here the CDR3 DNA reads TGTGCCATCAATACTTCTCCAGCGGGGTTGTCAGATACGCAGTATTTT. Protein product: CAINTSPAGLSDTQYF.

This sequence joins TRBV5-1 and TRBJ2-3; 15 bases line up with TRBD2. V lost 3 bases, J lost 5 bases, and 13 bases stayed unmatched. The CDR3 runs 19 residues. CDR1 and CDR2 from the germline V gene are SGHRS and YFSETQ. Written as DNA, the CDR3 is TGCGCCAGCAGCTCGAGGACTAGCGGGGGGGGCCTACGAGAAGATACGCAGTATTTT. The encoded protein is CASSSRTSGGGLREDTQYF.

The V call is TRBV27, the J call TRBJ1-2; TRBD1 agrees at 9 bases. Losses at the gene ends were 5 bases for V and 4 bases for J; bases not matched to a gene: 11. This CDR3 has 16 residues. Germline V gene data show CDR1 as MNHEY and CDR2 as SMNVEV (reference sequence). The CDR3 DNA is TGTGCCAGCAGTACTACCGGGACAGGGCGATTCTATGGCTACACCTTC. This translates into CASSTTGTGRFYGYTF.

The chain couples TRBV21-1 to TRBJ1-6; TRBD1 is taken as the D call from the table, unchecked against the DNA. TRBV21-1 is a pseudogene locus. The CDR3 sequence is 17 residues long. The CDR3 DNA reads as TGTGCCAGCAGCAAGACCCCTCGGCCAGGGAAGAATTCACCCCTCCACTTT. The encoded protein is CASSKTPRPGKNSPLHF.

This clonotype has only a few counts. The rearrangement uses TRBV7-2 and TRBJ2-5; 8 nucleotides agree with TRBD2. CDR3 length: 15 amino acids. From germline, CDR1 is SGHTA and CDR2 FQGNSA. V lost 5 bases and J lost 2; bases outside the gene matches: 7. The chain's CDR3 is CASSKRGGGQETQYF. CDR3 DNA sequence: TGTGCCAGCAGCAAACGGGGGGGTGGGCAAGAGACCCAGTACTTC.

The chain links TRBV6-5 to TRBJ2-5; 8 bases align to TRBD2. This CDR3 is built from 16 residues. J lost 4 bases, V lost 2 bases, and 9 bases had no gene match. Germline CDR1 reads MNHEY; CDR2 reads SVGAGI. In DNA, the CDR3 is TGTGCCAGCAGTTACATTGTACCGGGGGGGCCAGAGACCCAGTACTTC. It specifies CASSYIVPGGPETQYF.

This clonotype was observed a handful of times. This sequence joins TRBV4-1 and TRBJ2-1, with D hard to call. The CDR3 has 15 amino acids. V was cut by 6 bases and J by 0 bases, with 12 bases left in between. From germline, CDR1 is MGHRA and CDR2 YSYEKL. DNA for the CDR3: TGCGCCAGCAGTCGGCCCTGGAGCTCCTACAATGAGCAGTTCTTC. This codes for CASSRPWSSYNEQFF.

This clonotype was recorded a few times. This chain joins TRBV20-1 and TRBJ2-1; 9 bases line up with TRBD2. Germline V CDR1 and CDR2: DFQATT, SNEGSKA (reference sequence). V shed 4 bases and J 6 bases; nucleotides not matched to a gene: 10. This CDR3 contains 15 residues. CDR3 protein: CSANAWTSVSNEQFF. CDR3 sequence (DNA): TGCAGTGCTAACGCTTGGACTAGCGTCTCCAATGAGCAGTTCTTC.

The chain links TRBV10-1 to TRBJ2-7, with 8 bases aligning to TRBD1. Germline V gene lookup returns CDR1 WNHNN and CDR2 SYGVQD (reference sequence). The CDR3 extends over 15 amino acids. J gave up 2 bases and V 2 bases, and 5 bases lay outside the gene matches. Here the CDR3 DNA reads TGCGCCAGCAGTGAGACCTCGACAGGGGCCTACGAGCAGTACTTC. Its protein is CASSETSTGAYEQYF.

This clonotype was detected a few times. V is TRBV11-2 and J is TRBJ2-1, with 7 positions matching TRBD1. Unmatched junction bases numbered 7, after V lost 5 bases and J lost 6 bases. Germline V gene lookup returns CDR1 SGHAT and CDR2 FQNNGV. The CDR3 extends over 14 amino acids. CDR3 bases: TGTGCCAGCAGCCTAGGGACAGCCACCAATGAGCAGTTCTTC. It encodes CASSLGTATNEQFF.

CDR3 nucleotides: TGCGCCAGCAGCCAAGGTGCCGGGACTAGCGGGGCCAGGAATGAGCAGTTCTTC. Translated, it gives CASSQGAGTSGARNEQFF. V usage is TRBV4-1 and J usage is TRBJ2-1, with 13 positions matching TRBD2. Trimming removed 1 base from V and 7 bases from J; junction bases left unmatched: 10. Germline lookup yields CDR1 MGHRA and CDR2 YSYEKL. This CDR3 is built from 18 residues.

CDR3 region: CASSSRVVAYNEQFF. The CDR3 nucleotides read TGTGCCAGCAGCTCAAGAGTAGTAGCTTACAATGAGCAGTTCTTC. V is TRBV6-4 and J is TRBJ2-1; D gene unclear. The CDR3 contains 15 residues. The V gene's germline CDR1 is MRHNA and CDR2 SNTAGT. With 6 bases removed from V and 4 bases from J, the gap between germline ends came to 16 bases.

Many counts were recorded for this clonotype. One base away lies a much larger clone, so this may be a sequencing read error. The chain is built from TRBV7-6 and TRBJ2-5, with D possibly TRBD2 on 6 matching bases. The CDR3 spans 14 residues. Germline CDR1 reads SGHVS; CDR2 reads FNYEAQ. V lost 5 bases, J lost 11 bases, and 21 bases lay in between. For the CDR3, the DNA is TGTGCCAGCAGCCTACGAGGGCGGGGCGATGAGCAGTACTTC. This encodes CASSLRGRGDEQYF.

This clonotype came up a few times. The rearrangement uses TRBV5-1 and TRBJ2-5; D assignment may be TRBD1 or TRBD2 (6 bases each). The J call may not be correct, given that the DNA end is closer to TRBJ2-7. Germline-derived CDR1 and CDR2 are SGHRS and YFSETQ. This CDR3 has 14 residues. This CDR3 reads CASSLMGGRNEQYF. CDR3 in DNA: TGCGCCAGCAGCTTGATGGGGGGCCGCAACGAGCAGTACTTC.

The chain recombines TRBV12-3 or TRBV12-4 with TRBJ2-1, with no clear D. The CDR3 length is 14 residues. V was clipped by 7 bases and J by 8 bases, with 18 bases between them. CDR3 nucleotide sequence: TGTGCCAGCACCACCCAACCTAGAATTGATGAGCAGTTCTTC. Its protein product is CASTTQPRIDEQFF.

The chain employs TRBV6-1 and TRBJ2-4, with D possibly being TRBD1 or TRBD2 (6 bases each). The CDR3 spans 15 residues. Germline V gene data show CDR1 as MNHNS and CDR2 as SASEGT. Trimming pared 0 bases from V and 3 bases from J, leaving 9 bases between. The CDR3 loop is CASSEAGGLKNIQYF. The CDR3 nucleotides read TGTGCCAGCAGTGAAGCAGGGGGGCTCAAAAACATTCAGTACTTC.

This clonotype was counted a few times. V is TRBV13 and J is TRBJ2-7, with a possible D match to TRBD1 (6 bases). Germline CDR1 and CDR2: PRHDT and FYEKMQ (reference sequence). The germline V and J ends were trimmed by 3 bases and 2 bases, with 14 bases remaining between them. This CDR3 has 15 residues. Written as DNA, the CDR3 is TGTGCCAGCAGCTTGGGACGACAGGAAGCCTACGAGCAGTACTTC. It yields the protein CASSLGRQEAYEQYF.

The genes are TRBV7-2 and TRBJ2-5; no definite D call. Germline V gives CDR1 SGHTA, CDR2 FQGNSA. The length of the CDR3 is 15 residues. Trimming shortened V by 5 bases and J by 1 base, and 14 bases separated the two germline ends. The DNA for the CDR3 is TGTGCCAGCAGCCCCGTAGGTAGCACCCAAGAGACCCAGTACTTC. It specifies CASSPVGSTQETQYF.